These T cell receptor beta chains were read from a single sample in a study of T cells in Graves' hyperthyroidism and ophthalmopathy. TCRdb ran MiXCR on the multiplex PCR reads and lists one entry per CDR3 protein. Of approximately 600,000 distinct CDR3 sequences in the sample, roughly 15% were seen once. The sequenced sample was blood. These receptors originate from a middle-aged woman with Graves' ophthalmopathy. Both conserved end residues are trimmed from each CDR3. Each record gives: V gene, J gene, CDR3 protein.

>TRBV19|TRBJ2-5
ASSIEAGDKETQY
>TRBV12-3/TRBV12-4|TRBJ1-5
ASSLRTGGDRGQPQH
>TRBV9|TRBJ2-7
ASSKQDYEQY
>TRBV6-1|TRBJ2-7
ASSEVSPHAY
>TRBV24-1|TRBJ2-2
ATSDNRPGQTTGELF
>TRBV20-1|TRBJ2-2
SAIKDRDTGELF
>TRBV5-1|TRBJ2-2
ASSFMGGQVNTGELF
>TRBV12-3/TRBV12-4|TRBJ2-5
ASSLLRGDGETQY
>TRBV18|TRBJ2-7
ASSPPLRDEQY
>TRBV3-1|TRBJ2-7
ASSSPGQRSDEQY
>TRBV18|TRBJ2-7
ASSPPFGQKSYEQY
>TRBV28|TRBJ2-7
ASSFGGGRYEQY
>TRBV6-2/TRBV6-3|TRBJ1-6
ASKERTGFNSPLH
>TRBV28|TRBJ2-7
ATWTGVGEQY
>TRBV27|TRBJ2-7
ASSQLAGSYEQY
>TRBV7-8|TRBJ2-7
ASSSLAGLAYEQY
>TRBV12-3/TRBV12-4|TRBJ2-7
ASSFRGAGVGYEQY
>TRBV12-3/TRBV12-4|TRBJ1-1
ASSLSAGKGTEAF
>TRBV19|TRBJ1-6
ASSDPGTGVRSPLH
>TRBV2|TRBJ2-2
ASMGSGHTGELF
>TRBV27|TRBJ1-5
ASSLRGFGNQPQH
>TRBV6-2/TRBV6-3|TRBJ2-5
ASSYPLYRDRDQETQY
>TRBV2|TRBJ2-7
ASRLGQAYEQY
>TRBV10-3|TRBJ2-2
AAWRGTGELF
>TRBV5-1|TRBJ2-2
ASSLQPPGELF
>TRBV19|TRBJ1-5
ASSTQHNQPQH
>TRBV29-1|TRBJ2-2
SVARNTGELF
>TRBV6-1|TRBJ1-2
ASSQGGLDYGYT
>TRBV7-8|TRBJ2-4
ASSPDTLTGGRAKNIQY
>TRBV12-3/TRBV12-4|TRBJ2-7
ASSDTSSGFYEQY
>TRBV6-5|TRBJ2-7
ASSYSIARESYEQY
>TRBV20-1|TRBJ1-1
SARDRGSAEAF
>TRBV29-1|TRBJ1-1
SVARGSDTEAF
>TRBV15|TRBJ2-7
ATPAGTSDEQY
>TRBV4-1|TRBJ2-5
ASSLGLAVTQY
>TRBV12-5|TRBJ1-1
ASGNHQVNTEAF
>TRBV6-1|TRBJ2-5
ASSGGLEETQY
>TRBV9|TRBJ1-5
ASSPGTGTQPQH
>TRBV12-3/TRBV12-4|TRBJ1-2
ASSVGGTNYGYT
>TRBV9|TRBJ2-5
ASSVGSPPGETQY